Below, 3 T cell receptor beta chains from the same sample are listed, as sequenced in a study of PD-1 blockade in classical Hodgkin lymphoma. Brentuximab vedotin exposure varied, and every patient relapsed after autologous stem cell transplantation. Thawed PBMCs underwent magnetic negative selection to obtain purified CD8+ T cells. Data came from immunoSEQ multiplex PCR; TCRdb stores just in-frame clones and leaves some out. The sample carries 9,500 to 12,000 clones, 80% to 85% recorded once. Sequenced material: CD8+ T cells from blood, taken at baseline. The receptors stem from a human donor with classical Hodgkin lymphoma.

The chain combines TRBV4-1 with TRBJ2-7; D unresolved. The V end lost 0 bases, the J end lost 3 bases, and 12 bases lay between the germline ends. CDR1 is MGHRA, CDR2 YSYEKL, per germline. CDR3 length: 15 residues. Written as DNA, the CDR3 is TGCGCCAGCAGCCAAGAAGCCGGACGCAGCTACGAGCAGTACTTC. Translating it yields CASSQEAGRSYEQYF.

The rearrangement uses TRBV9 and TRBJ2-5; D perhaps matches TRBD1 (6 bases). This CDR3 spans 16 amino acids. V lost 3 bases to trimming and J lost 0 bases, with 15 bases between them. Per germline, CDR1 SGDLS and CDR2 YYNGEE. CDR3 DNA sequence: TGTGCCAGCAGCGCAGATGACAGGTACGACCAAGAGACCCAGTACTTC. It encodes CASSADDRYDQETQYF.

CDR3 coding DNA: TGTGCCAGCAGTTTGGCAACTAGCGGCTTGGATGAGCAGTTCTTC. It specifies CASSLATSGLDEQFF. The V call is TRBV28, the J call TRBJ2-1, with 8 nucleotides matching TRBD2. J was trimmed by 8 bases and V by 3 bases; bases with no gene match: 9. Germline CDR1 MDHEN, CDR2 SYDVKM. The CDR3 is 15 residues long.